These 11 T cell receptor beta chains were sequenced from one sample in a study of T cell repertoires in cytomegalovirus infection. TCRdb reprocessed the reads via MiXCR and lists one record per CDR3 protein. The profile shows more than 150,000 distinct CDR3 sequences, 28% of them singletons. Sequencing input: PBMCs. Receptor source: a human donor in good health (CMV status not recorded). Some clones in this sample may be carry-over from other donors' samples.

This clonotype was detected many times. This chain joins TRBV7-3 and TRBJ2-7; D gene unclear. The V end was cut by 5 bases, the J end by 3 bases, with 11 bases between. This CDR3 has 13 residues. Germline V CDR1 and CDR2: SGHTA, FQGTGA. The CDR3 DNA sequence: TGTGCCAGCAGCCCTCCGGGCCGCTACGAGCAGTACTTC. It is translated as CASSPPGRYEQYF.

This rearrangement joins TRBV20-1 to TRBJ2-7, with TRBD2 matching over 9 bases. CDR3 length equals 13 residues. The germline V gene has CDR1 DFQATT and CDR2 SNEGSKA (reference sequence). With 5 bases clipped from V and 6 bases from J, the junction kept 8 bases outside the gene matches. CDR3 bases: TGCAGTGCTGCTCTAGCGGGGATGGTCGAGCAGTACTTC. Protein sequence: CSAALAGMVEQYF.

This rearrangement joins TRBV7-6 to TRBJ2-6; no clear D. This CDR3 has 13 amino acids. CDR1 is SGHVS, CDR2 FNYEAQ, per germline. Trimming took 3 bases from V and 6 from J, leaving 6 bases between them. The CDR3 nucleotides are TGTGCCAGCAGCTTGGCTGTGGCCAACGTCCTGACTTTC. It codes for CASSLAVANVLTF.

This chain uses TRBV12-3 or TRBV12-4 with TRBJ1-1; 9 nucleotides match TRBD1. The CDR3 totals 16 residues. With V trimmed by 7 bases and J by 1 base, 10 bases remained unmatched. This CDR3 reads CASIRGTGFGNTEAFF. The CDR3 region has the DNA TGTGCCAGCATCCGAGGGACAGGGTTTGGGAACACTGAAGCTTTCTTT.

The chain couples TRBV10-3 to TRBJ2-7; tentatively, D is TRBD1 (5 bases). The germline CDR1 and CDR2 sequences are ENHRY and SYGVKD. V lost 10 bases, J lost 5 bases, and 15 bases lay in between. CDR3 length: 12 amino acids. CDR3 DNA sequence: TGTGCCACAATGACAGACACCGACGAGCAGTACTTC. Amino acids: CATMTDTDEQYF.

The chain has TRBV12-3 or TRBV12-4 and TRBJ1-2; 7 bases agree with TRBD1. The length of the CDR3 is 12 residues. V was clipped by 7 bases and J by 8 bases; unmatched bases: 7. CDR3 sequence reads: CASTPGGGGYTF. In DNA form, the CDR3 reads TGTGCCAGCACCCCAGGGGGAGGGGGCTACACCTTC.

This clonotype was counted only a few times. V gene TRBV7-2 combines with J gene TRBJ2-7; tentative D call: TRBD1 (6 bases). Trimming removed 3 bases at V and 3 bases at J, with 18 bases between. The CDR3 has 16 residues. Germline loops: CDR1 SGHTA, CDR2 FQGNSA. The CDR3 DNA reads TGTGCCAGCAGCTTTCCAACCTTTGGGGGCAACTACGAGCAGTACTTC. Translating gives CASSFPTFGGNYEQYF.

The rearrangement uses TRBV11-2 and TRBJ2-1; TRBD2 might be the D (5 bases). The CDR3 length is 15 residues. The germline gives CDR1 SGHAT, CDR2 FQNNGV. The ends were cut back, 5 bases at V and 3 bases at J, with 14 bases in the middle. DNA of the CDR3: TGTGCCAGCAGCCTAGCCGGTGGCTACTACAATGAGCAGTTCTTC. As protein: CASSLAGGYYNEQFF.

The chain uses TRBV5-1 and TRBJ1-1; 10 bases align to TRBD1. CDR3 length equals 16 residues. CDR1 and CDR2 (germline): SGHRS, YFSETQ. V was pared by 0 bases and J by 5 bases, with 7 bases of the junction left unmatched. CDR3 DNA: TGCGCCAGCAGCTTGGTGACAGGGGGCGGGTTGACTGAAGCTTTCTTT. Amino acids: CASSLVTGGGLTEAFF.

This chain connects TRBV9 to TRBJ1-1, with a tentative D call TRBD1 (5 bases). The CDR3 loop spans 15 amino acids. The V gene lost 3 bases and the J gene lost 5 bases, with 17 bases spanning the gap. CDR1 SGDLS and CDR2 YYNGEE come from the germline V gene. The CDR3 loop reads CASSEERDSGTEAFF. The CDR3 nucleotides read TGTGCCAGCAGCGAAGAACGGGACTCCGGGACTGAAGCTTTCTTT.

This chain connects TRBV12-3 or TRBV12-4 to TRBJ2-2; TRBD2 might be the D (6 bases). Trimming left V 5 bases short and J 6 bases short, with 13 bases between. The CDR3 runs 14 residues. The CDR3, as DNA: TGTGCCAGCAGTCGGACCGGGAGTCCCGGGGAGCTGTTTTTT. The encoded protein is CASSRTGSPGELFF.